A selection of T cell receptor beta chains follows, all from one sample in a study of PD-L1 blockade in urothelial cancer. The data were produced by immunoSEQ multiplex PCR, yet TCRdb's version contains in-frame clones alone and is incomplete. The sample lists tens of thousands of clones; 85% to 90% were seen once. The starting material was PBMCs, obtained around atezolizumab (anti-PD-L1) treatment. The receptors were gathered from a man aged 50 or older with urothelial cancer. Both conserved end residues are part of each CDR3. The order of the fields is J gene, clone size, V gene, D gene, CDR3 protein, CDR3 DNA. D genes are given only for firm matches. Size is stated for part of the rows, as once, few or many counts, or as a class when the clone is expanded.

j_call: TRBJ2-1; clone_size: -; v_call: TRBV10-3; d_call: TRBD1; cdr3_aa: CAIRGGQGTYNEQFF; cdr3_nt: TGTGCCATCAGGGGGGGACAGGGCACCTACAATGAGCAGTTCTTC
j_call: TRBJ2-7; clone_size: -; v_call: TRBV6-1; d_call: -; cdr3_aa: CASSEGRTTGQQNF; cdr3_nt: TGTGCCAGCAGTGAAGGGAGGACCACAGGGCAACAAAACTTC
j_call: TRBJ2-3; clone_size: -; v_call: TRBV6-4; d_call: TRBD2; cdr3_aa: CASSTSGGADTQYF; cdr3_nt: TGTGCCAGCAGTACTAGCGGGGGGGCAGATACGCAGTATTTT
j_call: TRBJ2-3; clone_size: once; v_call: TRBV7-2; d_call: TRBD2; cdr3_aa: CASSLALTSGGGLTDTQYF; cdr3_nt: TGTGCCAGCAGCTTAGCGCTGACTAGCGGGGGTGGGCTCACAGATACGCAGTATTTT
j_call: TRBJ2-1; clone_size: few; v_call: TRBV5-1; d_call: TRBD2; cdr3_aa: CASSLAWGLAGGLYNEQFF; cdr3_nt: TGCGCCAGCAGCTTGGCATGGGGACTAGCGGGGGGGCTGTACAATGAGCAGTTCTTC
j_call: TRBJ2-7; clone_size: -; v_call: TRBV19; d_call: -; cdr3_aa: CASSIQSSAVYEQYF; cdr3_nt: TGTGCCAGTAGTATTCAGTCTAGCGCGGTCTACGAGCAGTACTTC
j_call: TRBJ2-5; clone_size: -; v_call: TRBV5-6; d_call: TRBD2; cdr3_aa: CASSLGASGVVETQYF; cdr3_nt: TGTGCCAGCAGCTTGGGAGCTAGCGGGGTGGTGGAGACCCAGTACTTC
j_call: TRBJ2-3; clone_size: -; v_call: TRBV28; d_call: -; cdr3_aa: CASDEAGTDTQYF; cdr3_nt: TGTGCCAGCGATGAGGCTGGCACAGATACGCAGTATTTT
j_call: TRBJ2-2; clone_size: -; v_call: TRBV6-4; d_call: TRBD2; cdr3_aa: CASRGLAGGHSGELFF; cdr3_nt: TGTGCCAGCAGGGGACTAGCGGGAGGCCACAGCGGGGAGCTGTTTTTT
j_call: TRBJ2-1; clone_size: -; v_call: TRBV18; d_call: -; cdr3_aa: CASSPRLGDEQFF; cdr3_nt: TGTGCCAGCTCACCCCGACTAGGAGATGAGCAGTTCTTC
j_call: TRBJ1-2; clone_size: -; v_call: TRBV6-6; d_call: TRBD1; cdr3_aa: CASSYAQGNYGYTF; cdr3_nt: TGTGCCAGCAGCTACGCACAGGGGAACTATGGCTACACCTTC
j_call: TRBJ2-7; clone_size: -; v_call: TRBV14; d_call: TRBD2; cdr3_aa: CASSQTSDARSYEQYF; cdr3_nt: TGTGCCAGCAGCCAAACTAGCGACGCGCGTTCCTACGAGCAGTACTTC
j_call: TRBJ2-3; clone_size: -; v_call: TRBV25-1; d_call: TRBD2; cdr3_aa: CASSRIAGGRTDTQYF; cdr3_nt: TGTGCCAGCAGTCGTATAGCGGGGGGGCGCACAGATACGCAGTATTTT
j_call: TRBJ2-1; clone_size: -; v_call: TRBV7-2; d_call: TRBD2; cdr3_aa: CASSLGAGGSYEQFF; cdr3_nt: TGTGCCAGCAGCTTAGGCGCGGGGGGGAGTTATGAGCAGTTCTTC
j_call: TRBJ2-5; clone_size: once; v_call: TRBV6-1; d_call: -; cdr3_aa: CASSAAPLETQYF; cdr3_nt: TGTGCCAGCAGTGCTGCGCCACTGGAGACCCAGTACTTC
j_call: TRBJ2-3; clone_size: -; v_call: TRBV9; d_call: TRBD2; cdr3_aa: CASSVEASGRGDTQYF; cdr3_nt: TGTGCCAGCAGCGTAGAGGCTAGCGGGAGGGGAGATACGCAGTATTTT
j_call: TRBJ2-7; clone_size: few; v_call: TRBV5-1; d_call: TRBD2; cdr3_aa: CASSWTGRGRGYEQYF; cdr3_nt: TGCGCCAGCAGTTGGACCGGGAGGGGAAGAGGTTACGAGCAGTACTTC
j_call: TRBJ2-2; clone_size: -; v_call: TRBV29-1; d_call: -; cdr3_aa: CSVPGGQTGELFF; cdr3_nt: TGCAGCGTCCCCGGGGGACAGACCGGGGAGCTGTTTTTT
j_call: TRBJ2-1; clone_size: -; v_call: TRBV5-1; d_call: TRBD2; cdr3_aa: CASMLAGVRNEQFF; cdr3_nt: TGCGCCAGCATGCTAGCGGGAGTGAGAAATGAGCAGTTCTTC
j_call: TRBJ2-3; clone_size: -; v_call: TRBV7-2; d_call: -; cdr3_aa: CASSSPLWGGAFSDTQYF; cdr3_nt: TGTGCCAGCAGCTCACCGCTTTGGGGGGGGGCTTTTTCAGATACGCAGTATTTT
j_call: TRBJ2-7; clone_size: once; v_call: TRBV27; d_call: -; cdr3_aa: CASTLIGQYPCEQYF; cdr3_nt: TGTGCCAGCACCCTTATAGGACAGTACCCCTGTGAGCAGTACTTC
j_call: TRBJ2-5; clone_size: -; v_call: TRBV28; d_call: TRBD2; cdr3_aa: CASSLTSASNF; cdr3_nt: TGTGCCAGCAGTCTCACTAGCGCGAGTAACTTC